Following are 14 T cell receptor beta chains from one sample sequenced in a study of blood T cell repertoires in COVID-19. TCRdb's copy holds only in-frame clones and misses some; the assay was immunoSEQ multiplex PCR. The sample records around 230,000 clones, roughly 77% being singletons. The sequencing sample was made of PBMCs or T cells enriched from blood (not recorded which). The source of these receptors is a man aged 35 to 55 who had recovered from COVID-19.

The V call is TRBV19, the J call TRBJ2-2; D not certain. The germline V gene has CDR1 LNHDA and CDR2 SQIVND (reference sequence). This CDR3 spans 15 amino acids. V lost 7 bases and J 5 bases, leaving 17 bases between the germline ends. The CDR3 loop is CASTSVEFGTGELFF. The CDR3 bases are TGTGCCAGTACGAGCGTCGAATTTGGAACCGGGGAGCTGTTTTTT.

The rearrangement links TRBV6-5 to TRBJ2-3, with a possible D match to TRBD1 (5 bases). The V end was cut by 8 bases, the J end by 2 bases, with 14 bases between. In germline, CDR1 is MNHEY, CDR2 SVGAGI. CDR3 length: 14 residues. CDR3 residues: CASGAAYITDTQYF. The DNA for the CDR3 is TGTGCCAGCGGGGCAGCCTACATCACAGATACGCAGTATTTT.

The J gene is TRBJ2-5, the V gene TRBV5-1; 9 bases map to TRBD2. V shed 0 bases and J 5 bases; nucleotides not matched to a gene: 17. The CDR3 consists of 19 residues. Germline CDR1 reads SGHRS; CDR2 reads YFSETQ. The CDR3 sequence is CASSLDGASGIGRWETQYF. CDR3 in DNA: TGCGCCAGCAGCTTGGATGGGGCTAGCGGGATCGGTCGCTGGGAGACCCAGTACTTC. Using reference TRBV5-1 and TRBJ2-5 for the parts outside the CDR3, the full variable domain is KAGVTQTPRYLIKTRGQQVTLSCSPISGHRSVSWYQQTPGQGLQFLFEYFSETQRNKGNFPGRFSGRQFSNSRSEMNVSTLELGDSALYLCASSLDGASGIGRWETQYFGPGTRLLVL.

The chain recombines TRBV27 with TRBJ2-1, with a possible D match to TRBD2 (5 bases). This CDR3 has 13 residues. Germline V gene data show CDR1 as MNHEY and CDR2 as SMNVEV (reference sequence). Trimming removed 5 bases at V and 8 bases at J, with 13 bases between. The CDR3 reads CASSPSGGYEQFF. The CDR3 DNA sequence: TGTGCCAGCAGTCCCAGCGGTGGTTATGAGCAGTTCTTC.

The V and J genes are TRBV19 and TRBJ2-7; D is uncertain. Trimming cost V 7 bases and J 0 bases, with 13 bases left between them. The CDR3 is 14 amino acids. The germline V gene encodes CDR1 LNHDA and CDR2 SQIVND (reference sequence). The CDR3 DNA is TGTGCCAGTATGCGGCAGCTGGGCTCCTACGAGCAGTACTTC. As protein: CASMRQLGSYEQYF.

CDR3 coding DNA: TGCAGCGTTGTTGGTAGTGGTTCTCTCTACGAGCAGTACTTC. It is translated as CSVVGSGSLYEQYF. This chain uses TRBV29-1 with TRBJ2-7; D gene uncertain. The CDR3 loop spans 14 amino acids. V shed 4 bases and J shed 3 bases, with 16 bases lying between them. From germline, CDR1 is SQVTM and CDR2 ANQGSEA.

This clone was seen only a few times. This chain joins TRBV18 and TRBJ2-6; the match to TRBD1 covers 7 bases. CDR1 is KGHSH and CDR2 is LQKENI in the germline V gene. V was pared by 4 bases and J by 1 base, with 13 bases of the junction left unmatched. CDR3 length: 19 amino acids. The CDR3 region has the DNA TGTGCCAGCTCACGAACTACAGGGGCCAGGACGTCTGGGGCCAACGTCCTGACTTTC. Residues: CASSRTTGARTSGANVLTF.

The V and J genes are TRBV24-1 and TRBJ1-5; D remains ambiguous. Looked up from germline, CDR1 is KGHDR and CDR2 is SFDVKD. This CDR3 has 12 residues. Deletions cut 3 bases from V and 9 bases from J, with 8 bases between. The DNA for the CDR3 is TGTGCCACCAGTGATGCTACGGGGCCCCAGCATTTT. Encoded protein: CATSDATGPQHF.

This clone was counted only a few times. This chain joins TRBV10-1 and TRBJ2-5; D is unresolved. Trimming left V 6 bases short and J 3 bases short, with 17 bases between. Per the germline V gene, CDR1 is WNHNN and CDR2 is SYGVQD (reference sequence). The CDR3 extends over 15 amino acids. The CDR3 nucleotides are TGCGCCAGCAGCGAGACTGTGAGCCAGGAAGAGACCCAGTACTTC. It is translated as CASSETVSQEETQYF.

The CDR3 bases are TGCGCCAGCAGCCATCTGGGAGGAGGAGACAGCAGCTACACTGAAGCTTTCTTT. It yields the protein CASSHLGGGDSSYTEAFF. This sequence joins TRBV5-1 and TRBJ1-1; D is perhaps TRBD1 (5 bases). The CDR3 extends over 18 amino acids. Germline V gene data show CDR1 as SGHRS and CDR2 as YFSETQ. Trimming stripped 4 bases from V and 3 bases from J, with 25 bases between.

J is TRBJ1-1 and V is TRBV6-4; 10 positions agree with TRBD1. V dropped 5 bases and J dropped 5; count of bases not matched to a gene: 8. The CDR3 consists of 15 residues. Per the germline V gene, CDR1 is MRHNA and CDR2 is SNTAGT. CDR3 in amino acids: CASSRTGTGATEAFF. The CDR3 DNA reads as TGTGCCAGCAGTAGAACCGGGACAGGGGCGACTGAAGCTTTCTTT.

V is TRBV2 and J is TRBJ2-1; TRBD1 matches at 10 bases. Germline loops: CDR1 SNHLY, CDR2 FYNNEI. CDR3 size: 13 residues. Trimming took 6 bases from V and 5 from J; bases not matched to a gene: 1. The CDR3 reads CASRGTGDNEQFF. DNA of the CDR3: TGTGCCAGCAGGGGGACAGGGGACAATGAGCAGTTCTTC.

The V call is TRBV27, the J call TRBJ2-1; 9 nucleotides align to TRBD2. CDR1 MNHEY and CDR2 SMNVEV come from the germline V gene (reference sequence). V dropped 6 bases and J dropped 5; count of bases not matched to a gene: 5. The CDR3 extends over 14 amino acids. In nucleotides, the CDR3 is TGTGCCAGCAGCTTCCTAGCGGGAAACAATGAGCAGTTCTTC. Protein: CASSFLAGNNEQFF.

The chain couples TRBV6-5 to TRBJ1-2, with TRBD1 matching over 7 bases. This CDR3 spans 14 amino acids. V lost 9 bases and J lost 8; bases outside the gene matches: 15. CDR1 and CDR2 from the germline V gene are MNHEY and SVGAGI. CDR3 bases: TGTGCCAGTACCAACAGGGGCCCCTTGGGGGGCTACACCTTC. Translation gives CASTNRGPLGGYTF.